This record looks at one T cell receptor (beta chain) sequence and its context. What it binds is unknown. TCRdb's table, derived via immunoSEQ multiplex PCR, lists solely in-frame clones and lacks some. The data hold a few million clones, with roughly 93% observed a single time. These data originate in a study of shared clonotypes between healthy human individuals. Study-wide findings and caveats: Richness estimates generally favored naive over memory subsets.

Germline CDR1 SGHNT, CDR2 YYREEE (reference sequence). J gave up 6 bases and V 0 bases, and 9 bases lay outside the gene matches. The CDR3 is 16 residues long. This chain uses TRBV5-4 with TRBJ2-1, with 7 positions matching TRBD2. This TCR was recovered from a young man in good health. Some clones in this sample may be carry-over from other donors' samples. The specimen was naive CD4+ T cells from PBMCs. The subset denotes: CD45RA+ positively selected. DNA of the CDR3: TGTGCCAGCAGCTTGGGTGGGGTAGCGGGTGCCAATGAGCAGTTCTTC. Translating it yields CASSLGGVAGANEQFF. The whole variable domain, filled in from reference TRBV5-4 and TRBJ2-1, reads ETGVTQSPTHLIKTRGQQVTLRCSSQSGHNTVSWYQQALGQGPQFIFQYYREEENGRGNFPPRFSGLQFPNYSSELNVNALELDDSALYLCASSLGGVAGANEQFFGPGTRLTVL.